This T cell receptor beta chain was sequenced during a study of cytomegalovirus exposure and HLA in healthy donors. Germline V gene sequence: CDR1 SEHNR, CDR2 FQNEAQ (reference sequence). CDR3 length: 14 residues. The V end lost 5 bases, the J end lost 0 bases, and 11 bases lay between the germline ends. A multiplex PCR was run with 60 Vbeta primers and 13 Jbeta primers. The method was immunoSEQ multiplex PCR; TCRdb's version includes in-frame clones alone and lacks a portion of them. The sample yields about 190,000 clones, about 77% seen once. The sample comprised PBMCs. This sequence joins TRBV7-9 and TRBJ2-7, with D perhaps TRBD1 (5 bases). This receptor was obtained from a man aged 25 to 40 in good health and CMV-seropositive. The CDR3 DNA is TGTGCCAGCAGCCGTACAGGAAGCTCCTACGAGCAGTACTTC. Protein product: CASSRTGSSYEQYF.